The present entry profiles one TCR beta chain with its context. The source of the sample is a study of OX40 agonist ivuxolimab in advanced cancers. This CDR3 spans 14 amino acids. Germline V gene lookup returns CDR1 SGHTA and CDR2 FQGNSA. Trimming removed 7 bases from V and 7 bases from J; junction bases left unmatched: 9. The assay was immunoSEQ multiplex PCR, and TCRdb's table has in-frame clones only and misses some. The table includes under 85,000 clones, more than 90% detected once. This material consisted of CD4+ or CD8+ T cells sorted from blood, taken in a trial of the OX40 agonist ivuxolimab. The V and J genes are TRBV7-2 and TRBJ2-1; 8 nucleotides align to TRBD2. The receptor's source is an adult with an advanced solid tumor such as melanoma, head and neck, liver or kidney cancer. CDR3 amino acids: CASKPGLGRNEQFF. Here the CDR3 DNA reads TGTGCCAGCAAACCGGGACTAGGACGGAATGAGCAGTTCTTC.